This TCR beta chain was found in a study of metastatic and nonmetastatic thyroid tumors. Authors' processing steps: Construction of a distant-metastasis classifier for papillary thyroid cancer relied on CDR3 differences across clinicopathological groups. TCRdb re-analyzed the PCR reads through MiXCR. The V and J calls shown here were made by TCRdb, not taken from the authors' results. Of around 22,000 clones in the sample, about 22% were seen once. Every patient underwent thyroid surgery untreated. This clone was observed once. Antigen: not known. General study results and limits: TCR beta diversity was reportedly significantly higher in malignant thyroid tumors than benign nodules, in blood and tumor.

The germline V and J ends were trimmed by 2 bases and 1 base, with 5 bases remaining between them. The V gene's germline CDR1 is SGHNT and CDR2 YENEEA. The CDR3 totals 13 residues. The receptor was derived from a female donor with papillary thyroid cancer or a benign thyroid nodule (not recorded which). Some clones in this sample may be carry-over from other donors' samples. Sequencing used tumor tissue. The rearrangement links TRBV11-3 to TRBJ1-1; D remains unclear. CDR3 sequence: CASSLQRNTEAFF. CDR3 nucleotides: TGTGCCAGCAGCTTACAGAGGAACACTGAAGCTTTCTTT. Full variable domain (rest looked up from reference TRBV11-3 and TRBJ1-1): EAGVVQSPRYKIIEKKQPVAFWCNPISGHNTLYWYLQNLGQGPELLIRYENEEAVDDSQLPKDRFSAERLKGVDSTLKIQPAELGDSAVYLCASSLQRNTEAFFGQGTRLTVV.